The 11 T cell receptor beta chains in this list originate from one sample, sequenced in a study of blood T cell repertoires in COVID-19. Profiled with immunoSEQ multiplex PCR; TCRdb holds only in-frame clones, not every one. The data contain a few hundred thousand clones, roughly 84% of them singletons. Source material: PBMCs or T cells enriched from blood (not recorded which). These receptors were taken from a woman aged 35 to 49 who had recovered from COVID-19.

The J gene is TRBJ1-1, the V gene TRBV19; TRBD1 agrees at 9 bases. This CDR3 is 15 amino acids long. V was pared by 6 bases and J by 2 bases, with 7 bases of the junction left unmatched. Per germline, CDR1 LNHDA and CDR2 SQIVND (reference sequence). The CDR3 loop is CASSLDRGLNTEAFF. CDR3 nucleotides: TGTGCCAGTAGCCTGGACAGGGGCCTTAACACTGAAGCTTTCTTT.

The chain uses TRBV5-1 and TRBJ1-1; D is unclear. Trimming pared 0 bases from V and 4 bases from J, leaving 10 bases between. Per the germline V gene, CDR1 is SGHRS and CDR2 is YFSETQ. The CDR3 totals 14 residues. The CDR3 protein is CASSLDLRGTEAFF. The DNA of the CDR3 is TGCGCCAGCAGCTTGGACCTCCGGGGCACTGAAGCTTTCTTT. The full variable domain, with the rest looked up from reference TRBV5-1 and TRBJ1-1, is KAGVTQTPRYLIKTRGQQVTLSCSPISGHRSVSWYQQTPGQGLQFLFEYFSETQRNKGNFPGRFSGRQFSNSRSEMNVSTLELGDSALYLCASSLDLRGTEAFFGQGTRLTVV.

This chain links TRBV5-1 with TRBJ2-2; possibly TRBD2 for D (6 bases). This CDR3 has 16 amino acids. Deletions cut 2 bases from V and 0 bases from J, with 11 bases between. The germline CDR1 and CDR2 sequences are SGHRS and YFSETQ. The CDR3 region has the DNA TGCGCCAGCAGCTTAACAGCGGGTACGAACACCGGGGAGCTGTTTTTT. Translation gives CASSLTAGTNTGELFF.

V and J are TRBV2 and TRBJ1-2; 7 nucleotides line up with TRBD1. Germline V lookup: CDR1 SNHLY, CDR2 FYNNEI. The CDR3 spans 14 residues. Trimming cost V 4 bases and J 3 bases; bases outside gene matches: 5. CDR3 in DNA: TGTGCCAGCAGTGTAGCAGGGGGTGACTATGGCTACACCTTC. Protein: CASSVAGGDYGYTF.

The chain has TRBV5-1 and TRBJ1-2; 7 nucleotides agree with TRBD1. The CDR3 is made up of 15 amino acids. Per the germline V gene, CDR1 is SGHRS and CDR2 is YFSETQ. With 7 bases clipped from V and 3 bases from J, the junction kept 12 bases outside the gene matches. CDR3 loop: CASAKRLGGDYGYTF. Here the CDR3 DNA reads TGCGCCAGCGCCAAACGTTTAGGGGGCGACTATGGCTACACCTTC.

V is TRBV10-3 and J is TRBJ1-5, with D possibly TRBD1 on 5 matching bases. The length of the CDR3 is 13 residues. Deletions cut 6 bases from V and 3 bases from J, with 9 bases between. From germline, CDR1 is ENHRY and CDR2 SYGVKD. The CDR3 is CAIRGVDNQPQHF. The CDR3 bases are TGTGCCATCAGAGGGGTAGACAATCAGCCCCAGCATTTT.

This chain connects TRBV11-3 to TRBJ2-2; possibly TRBD1 for D (6 bases). This CDR3 is 13 amino acids long. V was trimmed by 2 bases and J by 7 bases, leaving 8 bases between them. Germline lookup yields CDR1 SGHNT and CDR2 YENEEA. The CDR3 region has the DNA TGTGCCAGCAGCTTACGAGGGGGCGGGGAGCTGTTTTTT. It encodes CASSLRGGGELFF.

The chain is built from TRBV19 and TRBJ2-2; D uncertain. Per germline, CDR1 LNHDA and CDR2 SQIVND (reference sequence). The CDR3 loop spans 15 amino acids. Trimming left V 4 bases short and J 0 bases short, with 9 bases between. The DNA for the CDR3 is TGTGCCAGTAGTAGAAGCCAATCGAACACCGGGGAGCTGTTTTTT. Translation gives CASSRSQSNTGELFF. The full variable domain, in which reference TRBV19 and TRBJ2-2 provide the parts outside the CDR3, is DGGITQSPKYLFRKEGQNVTLSCEQNLNHDAMYWYRQDPGQGLRLIYYSQIVNDFQKGDIAEGYSVSREKKESFPLTVTSAQKNPTAFYLCASSRSQSNTGELFFGEGSRLTVL.

This chain joins TRBV5-4 and TRBJ2-3, with D tentatively TRBD1 (6 bases). Trimming shortened V by 1 base and J by 6 bases, and 9 bases separated the two germline ends. CDR3 length: 13 amino acids. Looked up from germline, CDR1 is SGHNT and CDR2 is YYREEE (reference sequence). This CDR3 is CASSLQGRDTQYF. For the CDR3, the DNA is TGTGCCAGCAGCTTGCAGGGGCGGGATACGCAGTATTTT.

V gene TRBV7-6 combines with J gene TRBJ1-6; D is unresolved. There are 16 residues in the CDR3. With 2 bases removed from V and 5 bases from J, the gap between germline ends came to 13 bases. The V gene's germline CDR1 is SGHVS and CDR2 FNYEAQ. The CDR3 spells CASSLNPGLNNSPLHF. DNA for the CDR3: TGTGCCAGCAGCTTAAATCCGGGGTTAAATAATTCACCCCTCCACTTT.

The V call is TRBV6-2 or TRBV6-3, the J call TRBJ2-4; 10 positions agree with TRBD1. The V gene end was trimmed by 2 bases and the J gene end by 8 bases; junction bases not matched to a gene: 9. This CDR3 comprises 16 residues. In germline, CDR1 is MNHEY, CDR2 SVGEGT. CDR3 residues: CASSYEPTGGVDIQYF. Written as DNA, the CDR3 is TGTGCCAGCAGTTACGAGCCGACAGGGGGCGTAGACATTCAGTACTTC.